Listed below are T cell receptor beta chains from one sample, sequenced in a study of shared clonotypes between healthy human individuals. Measured with immunoSEQ multiplex PCR; TCRdb has only the in-frame clones, and not every one. The sample includes approximately 240,000 clones, over 50% of them seen just once. The specimen sequenced was memory CD4+ T cells sorted from blood. Receptors were obtained from a man younger than 40 in good health. Both conserved end residues are trimmed from each CDR3. Not all rows give a size; the values are once, few, many and, for expanded clones, a class.

>TRBJ1-5|.|TRBV27
ASRLGQIGNQPQH
>TRBJ2-7|few|TRBV10-2
ASTSTNYEQY
>TRBJ2-1|many|TRBV14
ASSQVGRGNEQF
>TRBJ1-3|.|TRBV7-6
ASSLEHRESGNTIY
>TRBJ2-2|.|TRBV5-1
ASSLEGAGSGELF
>TRBJ2-3|.|TRBV29-1
SVVGTGSTDTQY
>TRBJ2-7|.|TRBV5-4
ASSYGGGGTYEQY
>TRBJ2-5|few|TRBV5-1
ASSLGGRIETQY
>TRBJ2-1|.|TRBV5-1
ASSLAAQTEQF
>TRBJ2-5|.|TRBV7-8
ASSFSRIGIYGETQY
>TRBJ2-3|few|TRBV29-1
SVGRKAGVESDTQY
>TRBJ1-1|.|TRBV28
ASSYGTGQNTEAF
>TRBJ2-3|.|TRBV11-2
ASSLVGTSGPSTDTQY
>TRBJ2-1|.|TRBV7-8
ASSHSFSGSSYNEQF
>TRBJ1-2|once|TRBV5-1
ASSLGQGLGGYT
>TRBJ2-7|few|TRBV7-6
ASTRLAGREQY
>TRBJ2-1|few|TRBV5-1
ASSLGGSNEQF
>TRBJ2-3|.|TRBV4-3
ASSPALDFTDTQY
>TRBJ1-1|.|TRBV9
ASSVSRDGGGEAF
>TRBJ2-6|few|TRBV14
ASSRRGPNSGANVLT
>TRBJ2-1|.|TRBV5-3
ARSRLAGTNNEQF
>TRBJ2-2|.|TRBV2
ASRGGRDTGELF
>TRBJ2-1|.|TRBV7-2
ASSPGGGDKYNEQF
>TRBJ2-7|.|TRBV19
ASSGQAFGEQY
>TRBJ2-7|.|TRBV7-2
ASSSQREVEQY
>TRBJ2-1|.|TRBV27
ASSLSRGLGSYNEQF
>TRBJ2-1|.|TRBV29-1
SVQTSGRWNEQF
>TRBJ1-5|.|TRBV5-1
ASSEGLGRQPQH
>TRBJ1-1|.|TRBV11-2
ASSRGGSMNTEAF
>TRBJ2-1|.|TRBV11-3
ASSLVGPSGSPQNNEQF
>TRBJ2-1|.|TRBV9
ASSGAGNRDEQF
>TRBJ1-5|.|TRBV6-6
ASSYSRGNQPQH
>TRBJ1-5|once|TRBV2
ATNRGENQPQH
>TRBJ1-5|.|TRBV5-4
ASSVGQGNQPQH
>TRBJ2-5|.|TRBV14
ASSQRQRETQY
>TRBJ2-1|.|TRBV4-3
ASSPVAGTYNEQF
>TRBJ2-7|.|TRBV5-6
ASSFPSGAYEQY
>TRBJ2-1|.|TRBV7-3
ASSAGTSQF
>TRBJ2-2|.|TRBV7-2
ASRRTGVGRVGGELF
>TRBJ2-1|.|TRBV18
ASSPPGGSRYNEQF
>TRBJ2-2|.|TRBV11-2
ASSSGPARGTGELF
>TRBJ2-7|.|TRBV7-2
ASSSRGSYEQY
>TRBJ2-3|few|TRBV7-2
ASSWQAGPDTQY
>TRBJ2-2|.|TRBV6-5
ASSLRVGTGELF
>TRBJ1-1|.|TRBV2
ASILNTEAF
>TRBJ2-1|.|TRBV7-2
ASSPGQGREQF
>TRBJ2-5|.|TRBV18
ASSPTYREGWKTQY
>TRBJ2-7|.|TRBV19
ASSIQGLVGYEQY
>TRBJ1-5|.|TRBV18
ASSESIRSQPQH
>TRBJ2-1|.|TRBV11-3
ASSVAGNEQF
>TRBJ2-3|.|TRBV14
ASARGADTQY
>TRBJ1-2|few|TRBV5-1
ASSSGQMFYGYT